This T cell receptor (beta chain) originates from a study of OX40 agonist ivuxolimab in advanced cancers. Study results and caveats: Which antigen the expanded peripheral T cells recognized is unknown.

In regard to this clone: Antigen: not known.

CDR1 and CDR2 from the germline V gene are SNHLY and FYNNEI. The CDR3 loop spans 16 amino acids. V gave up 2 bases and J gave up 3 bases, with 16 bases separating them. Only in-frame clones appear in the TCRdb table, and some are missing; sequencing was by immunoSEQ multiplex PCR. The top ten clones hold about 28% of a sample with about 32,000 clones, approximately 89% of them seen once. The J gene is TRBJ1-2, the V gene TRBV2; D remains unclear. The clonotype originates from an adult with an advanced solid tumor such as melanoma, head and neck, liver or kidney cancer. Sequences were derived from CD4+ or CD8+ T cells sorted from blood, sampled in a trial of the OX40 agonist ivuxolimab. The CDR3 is CASSERALSRDYGYTF. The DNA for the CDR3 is TGTGCCAGCAGTGAACGGGCCCTCTCGAGGGACTATGGCTACACCTTC.